This T cell receptor beta chain was sequenced during a study of CD8 T cells in Susac syndrome. As regards this clonotype: Its antigen is currently unknown.

The V and J ends lost 1 base and 3 bases, in that order; junction bases with no gene match: 6. Germline CDR1 reads MNHEY; CDR2 reads SVGAGI. The CDR3 loop spans 15 amino acids. After extraction with the RNeasy kit, 0.5 to 1 ug of the RNA was reverse transcribed using random hexamers. TCR beta CDR3 was amplified by immunoSEQ multiplex PCR. This amplification extended across 54 Vbeta and 13 Jbeta segments. Each CDR3 protein is one row after TCRdb ran MiXCR on the immunoSEQ multiplex PCR reads. The sample includes over 350,000 distinct CDR3 sequences, 85% to 90% of them seen just once. Findings and caveats of the study: The study's TCR sequencing and HLA analysis drew on a certain number of individuals. That number was acknowledged as relatively small.

Sequencing of TCR beta drew on CD8+ and CD4+ T cells from blood. The multiple sclerosis control group was made up of treatment-naive patients with stable or active relapsing-remitting disease. The receptor was isolated from a human donor with multiple sclerosis. The chain uses TRBV6-5 and TRBJ2-7, with 7 nucleotides matching TRBD1. Input material: CD8+ T cells from PBMCs. CDR3 coding DNA: TGTGCCAGCAGTTACTTGGGACAGTCCATCTACGAGCAGTACTTC. It yields the protein CASSYLGQSIYEQYF.